The 31 T cell receptor beta chains in this list originate from one sample, sequenced in a study of T cell changes during pregnancy in multiple sclerosis. Method: immunoSEQ multiplex PCR; TCRdb's copy keeps in-frame clones and lacks some. The sample contains around 81,000 clones, about nine tenths of which appear only once. This material consisted of peripheral blood, taken after pregnancy. These receptors were taken from a female donor in good health, enrolled as a control in a pregnancy study.

The chain employs TRBV2 and TRBJ2-2, with 10 bases identical to TRBD1. The germline V gene has CDR1 SNHLY and CDR2 FYNNEI. There are 15 residues in the CDR3. Trimming at V came to 3 bases and at J to 6 bases, leaving 4 bases not matched to a gene. This chain's CDR3 is CASSDRDRGPGELFF. The CDR3 DNA reads as TGTGCCAGCAGTGACCGGGACAGGGGTCCCGGGGAGCTGTTTTTT.

The chain employs TRBV10-3 and TRBJ2-2; D is possibly TRBD1 (7 bases). The ends were cut back, 10 bases at V and 7 bases at J, with 16 bases in the middle. The germline V gene has CDR1 ENHRY and CDR2 SYGVKD. This CDR3 spans 13 amino acids. The CDR3 sequence is CASGGGQGGELFF. DNA for the CDR3: TGTGCCAGCGGAGGGGGCCAAGGCGGGGAGCTGTTTTTT.

This chain links TRBV6-1 with TRBJ1-2; D is perhaps TRBD1 (5 bases). CDR1 is MNHNS, CDR2 SASEGT, per germline. Deletions cut 7 bases from V and 6 bases from J, with 18 bases between. The CDR3 is 14 residues long. The CDR3 is CASTSGGGGNGYTF. CDR3 DNA sequence: TGTGCCAGCACGTCGGGGGGGGGAGGAAATGGCTACACCTTC.

The chain joins TRBV5-6 to TRBJ2-1, with D possibly being TRBD2 (5 bases). In germline, CDR1 is SGHDT, CDR2 YYEEEE. Trimming took off 2 bases at V and 4 bases at J, with 7 bases between the two ends. The CDR3 runs 13 residues. Here the CDR3 DNA reads TGTGCCAGCAGCTTCGGGGATTACAATGAGCAGTTCTTC. It codes for CASSFGDYNEQFF.

This rearrangement joins TRBV28 to TRBJ1-5; 9 bases map to TRBD1. This CDR3 region has 17 residues. CDR1 and CDR2 from the germline V gene are MDHEN and SYDVKM. V gave up 3 bases and J gave up 7 bases; unmatched junction bases: 13. DNA of the CDR3: TGTGCCAGCAGTTTCCTTACCTACAGGGGGCGAGGGCAGCCCCAGCATTTT. It yields the protein CASSFLTYRGRGQPQHF.

This clone has only one observation. The rearrangement uses TRBV7-2 and TRBJ1-6; 7 nucleotides agree with TRBD1. CDR3 length: 16 amino acids. Germline CDR1 and CDR2: SGHTA and FQGNSA. Losses at the gene ends were 2 bases for V and 6 bases for J; bases not matched to a gene: 7. The CDR3, as DNA: TGTGCCAGCAGCTTAACGGGGGCAGGGGGTAATTCACCCCTCCACTTT. It is translated as CASSLTGAGGNSPLHF.

The rearrangement joins TRBV7-2 to TRBJ2-5; D is ambiguous. The CDR3 covers 14 residues. The germline CDR1 and CDR2 sequences are SGHTA and FQGNSA. With 2 bases removed from V and 1 base from J, the gap between germline ends came to 8 bases. CDR3 sequence reads: CASSLTRVQETQYF. In DNA form, the CDR3 reads TGTGCCAGCAGCTTAACTCGTGTCCAAGAGACCCAGTACTTC.

V and J are TRBV6-1 and TRBJ1-2; possible D gene TRBD1, 6 bases. Trimming pared 0 bases from V and 5 bases from J, leaving 16 bases between. Germline V lookup: CDR1 MNHNS, CDR2 SASEGT. This CDR3 region has 16 residues. CDR3 bases: TGTGCCAGCAGTGAAGCGCGTCCCGGGGACATGTATGGCTACACCTTC. Residues: CASSEARPGDMYGYTF.

The chain uses TRBV14 and TRBJ2-3, with 8 bases lining up with TRBD1. From germline, CDR1 is SGHDN and CDR2 FVKESK. V was pared by 3 bases and J by 8 bases, with 4 bases of the junction left unmatched. The CDR3 has 13 residues. CDR3 amino acids: CASSQDRATTQYF. Here the CDR3 DNA reads TGTGCCAGCAGCCAGGACAGGGCTACTACGCAGTATTTT.

This chain joins TRBV2 and TRBJ2-2, with TRBD1 matching 8 bases. This CDR3 is built from 15 residues. With 2 bases clipped from V and 4 bases from J, the junction kept 3 bases outside the gene matches. In germline, CDR1 is SNHLY, CDR2 FYNNEI. CDR3 DNA: TGTGCCAGCAGTGAACAGGACAGGGTCACCGGGGAGCTGTTTTTT. It encodes CASSEQDRVTGELFF.

The V gene is TRBV28, the J gene TRBJ1-2, with D possibly being TRBD1 (6 bases). The germline V gene encodes CDR1 MDHEN and CDR2 SYDVKM. The length of the CDR3 is 14 residues. V lost 5 bases and J lost 0, with 10 bases in between. The CDR3 is CASSIPGANYGYTF. CDR3 coding DNA: TGTGCCAGCAGTATTCCAGGGGCTAACTATGGCTACACCTTC.

The rearrangement joins TRBV6-5 to TRBJ2-3; D ambiguous. Germline V gene sequence: CDR1 MNHEY, CDR2 SVGAGI. The CDR3 runs to 14 residues. V shed 7 bases and J shed 4 bases, with 15 bases lying between them. The chain's CDR3 is CASNDPLRADTQYF. The CDR3 region has the DNA TGTGCCAGCAACGACCCTCTCCGGGCAGATACGCAGTATTTT.

The gene calls are TRBV15 and TRBJ1-2; maybe TRBD1 (5 bases). Trimming pared 0 bases from V and 0 bases from J, leaving 8 bases between. The CDR3 length is 15 residues. Germline lookup yields CDR1 LNHNV and CDR2 YYDKDF (reference sequence). For the CDR3, the DNA is TGTGCCACCAGCAGAGAGGGGACTACTAACTATGGCTACACCTTC. Protein product: CATSREGTTNYGYTF. The variable domain in full, completed from reference TRBV15 and TRBJ1-2, reads DAMVIQNPRYQVTQFGKPVTLSCSQTLNHNVMYWYQQKSSQAPKLLFHYYDKDFNNEADTPDNFQSRRPNTSFCFLDIRSPGLGDTAMYLCATSREGTTNYGYTFGSGTRLTVV.

The chain joins TRBV7-8 to TRBJ1-5; D may be TRBD1 (5 bases). The germline CDR1 and CDR2 sequences are SGHVS and FQNEAQ. The germline V and J ends were trimmed by 1 base and 4 bases, with 5 bases remaining between them. CDR3 length equals 13 residues. The CDR3: CASSLGQNQPQHF. CDR3 DNA sequence: TGTGCCAGCAGCTTAGGACAGAATCAGCCCCAGCATTTT.

This clone was recorded only once. This chain joins TRBV4-3 and TRBJ1-6; 7 positions agree with TRBD1. V lost 5 bases, J lost 11 bases, and 12 bases stayed unmatched. The CDR3 is 15 residues long. Germline CDR1 reads LGHNA; CDR2 reads YSLEER. The CDR3 DNA reads as TGCGCCAGCAGCACCCGGGAGGGGGCGCTTACACCCCTCCACTTT. Residues: CASSTREGALTPLHF.

This chain uses TRBV18 with TRBJ1-1; the match to TRBD1 covers 11 bases. CDR1 and CDR2 (germline): KGHSH, LQKENI. This CDR3 spans 16 amino acids. The junction had 7 bases not matched to a gene; V was cut back by 6 bases and J by 1 base. CDR3 coding DNA: TGTGCCAGCTCTCAACGGACAGGGGGCACGAACACTGAAGCTTTCTTT. Amino acid sequence: CASSQRTGGTNTEAFF.

V and J are TRBV7-2 and TRBJ2-7; 9 bases align to TRBD2. The germline V gene has CDR1 SGHTA and CDR2 FQGNSA. Trimming took 4 bases from V and 5 from J; bases not matched to a gene: 6. The CDR3 totals 14 residues. CDR3 loop: CASSSRTSADEQYF. CDR3 in DNA: TGTGCCAGCAGCTCCCGGACTAGCGCAGACGAGCAGTACTTC.

The chain employs TRBV27 and TRBJ2-7, with D tentatively TRBD2 (5 bases). CDR3 length: 15 residues. From germline, CDR1 is MNHEY and CDR2 SMNVEV (reference sequence). V shed 6 bases and J shed 0 bases, with 15 bases lying between them. The CDR3 bases are TGTGCCAGCAGAATACGTCGGACTGCCTCCTACGAGCAGTACTTC. Translation: CASRIRRTASYEQYF.

This rearrangement joins TRBV28 to TRBJ1-2, with TRBD1 as a possible D gene (5 bases). This CDR3 region has 14 residues. CDR1 and CDR2 from the germline V gene are MDHEN and SYDVKM. Between the trimmed V and J ends, which lost 3 bases and 8 bases, there was a span of 16 bases. As DNA, the CDR3 is TGTGCCAGCAGTTTCGGGGGGATCACGGGGGGCTACACCTTC. Translated, it gives CASSFGGITGGYTF.

This clone was seen a single time. The gene calls are TRBV4-3 and TRBJ1-2; possible D gene TRBD1, 6 bases. V lost 0 bases and J 3 bases, leaving 8 bases between the germline ends. The CDR3 has 14 residues. Per germline, CDR1 LGHNA and CDR2 YSLEER. CDR3 protein: CASSQEGAYYGYTF. As DNA, the CDR3 is TGCGCCAGCAGCCAAGAGGGGGCATACTATGGCTACACCTTC.

The V and J genes are TRBV10-3 and TRBJ1-5, with no clear D. This CDR3 comprises 17 residues. Trimming took off 8 bases at V and 0 bases at J, with 20 bases between the two ends. Germline assignment: CDR1 ENHRY and CDR2 SYGVKD. CDR3 protein: CAIGNGMAIHSNQPQHF. CDR3 DNA: TGTGCCATCGGGAACGGGATGGCTATACATAGCAATCAGCCCCAGCATTTT.

This clone was found once. This chain connects TRBV11-2 to TRBJ2-4; the D gene is possibly TRBD2 (5 bases). This CDR3 comprises 14 residues. Trimming cost V 5 bases and J 5 bases, with 13 bases left between them. In germline, CDR1 is SGHAT, CDR2 FQNNGV. The CDR3 nucleotides are TGTGCCAGCAGCCCCCCCGAGGGCCAAAACATTCAGTACTTC. This translates into CASSPPEGQNIQYF.

The chain carries TRBV6-1 and TRBJ1-4; D is unresolved. The V end lost 4 bases, the J end lost 8 bases, and 14 bases lay between the germline ends. Germline CDR1 and CDR2: MNHNS and SASEGT. The CDR3 contains 14 residues. The CDR3 sequence: CASSVTGYDEKLFF. The CDR3 nucleotides are TGTGCCAGCAGTGTGACGGGGTATGACGAAAAACTGTTTTTT.

This clone showed up just once. This CDR3 reads CAISAERDSYNEQFF. In DNA, the CDR3 is TGTGCCATCAGTGCGGAGCGGGACTCCTACAATGAGCAGTTCTTC. The V and J genes are TRBV10-3 and TRBJ2-1; 7 bases agree with TRBD2. Germline CDR1 is ENHRY and CDR2 is SYGVKD. V dropped 4 bases and J dropped 0; count of bases not matched to a gene: 3. CDR3 length: 15 amino acids.

The V call is TRBV6-4, the J call TRBJ2-3; 12 nucleotides match TRBD2. V gave up 6 bases and J gave up 0 bases; unmatched junction bases: 4. CDR3 size: 16 residues. CDR1 is MRHNA, CDR2 SNTAGT, per germline. CDR3 loop: CASSSLAGGSTDTQYF. The CDR3 coding sequence is TGTGCCAGCAGCTCACTAGCGGGGGGTAGCACAGATACGCAGTATTTT.

This sequence joins TRBV5-1 and TRBJ2-1; TRBD1 agrees at 10 bases. The germline V gene has CDR1 SGHRS and CDR2 YFSETQ. V trimming: 2 bases; J trimming: 6 bases; junction bases outside the gene matches: 5. CDR3 length equals 15 residues. CDR3 amino acids: CASSFRDRGVNEQFF. Written as DNA, the CDR3 is TGCGCCAGCAGCTTCCGGGACAGGGGTGTCAATGAGCAGTTCTTC.

This rearrangement joins TRBV27 to TRBJ1-2, with unresolved D. The V gene's germline CDR1 is MNHEY and CDR2 SMNVEV (reference sequence). Deletions cut 7 bases from V and 4 bases from J, with 4 bases between. The CDR3 has 10 residues. The CDR3 DNA follows: TGTGCCAGCACACTCTATGGCTACACCTTC. Translated: CASTLYGYTF.

The chain has TRBV19 and TRBJ2-5, with 7 bases lining up with TRBD2. The CDR3 is 17 amino acids. Germline V gene lookup returns CDR1 LNHDA and CDR2 SQIVND (reference sequence). V shed 5 bases and J 2 bases; nucleotides not matched to a gene: 14. CDR3 nucleotides: TGTGCCAGTAGTCGTTTTGGCGGGAGAGTTGTACAAGAGACCCAGTACTTC. Translation gives CASSRFGGRVVQETQYF.

The rearrangement links TRBV7-3 to TRBJ2-3; D possibly corresponds to TRBD2 (5 bases). The V end was cut by 8 bases, the J end by 3 bases, with 15 bases between. Germline values: CDR1 SGHTA, CDR2 FQGTGA. The CDR3 spans 14 residues. This chain's CDR3 is CASSEGWGTDTQYF. CDR3 nucleotide sequence: TGTGCCAGCTCTGAGGGATGGGGTACAGATACGCAGTATTTT.

The chain carries TRBV18 and TRBJ2-6, with a tentative D call TRBD2 (6 bases). Germline loops: CDR1 KGHSH, CDR2 LQKENI. V was shortened by 3 bases and J by 0 bases, with 15 bases between the two germline ends. This CDR3 contains 18 residues. CDR3 bases: TGTGCCAGCTCACCGACGGAGGGAACCCGCTCTGGGGCCAACGTCCTGACTTTC. Encoded protein: CASSPTEGTRSGANVLTF.

V is TRBV4-1 and J is TRBJ1-2, with D perhaps matching TRBD1 (5 bases). The ends were cut back, 4 bases at V and 5 bases at J, with 14 bases in the middle. From germline, CDR1 is MGHRA and CDR2 YSYEKL. CDR3 size: 14 residues. The CDR3 reads CASSPRTEGYGYTF. CDR3 sequence (DNA): TGCGCCAGCAGCCCCCGGACGGAGGGGTATGGCTACACCTTC.